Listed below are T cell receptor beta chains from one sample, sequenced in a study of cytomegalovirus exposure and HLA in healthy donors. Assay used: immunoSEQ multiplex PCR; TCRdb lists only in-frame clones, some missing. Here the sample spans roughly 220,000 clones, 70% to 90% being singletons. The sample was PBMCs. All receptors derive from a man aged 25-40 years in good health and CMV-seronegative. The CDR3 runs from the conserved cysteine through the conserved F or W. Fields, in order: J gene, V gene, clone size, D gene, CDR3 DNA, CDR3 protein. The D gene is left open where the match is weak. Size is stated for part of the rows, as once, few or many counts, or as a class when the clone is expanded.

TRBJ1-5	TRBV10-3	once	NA	TGTGCCATCAGTGAGTTTTCAGGGAATCAGCCCCAGCATTTT	CAISEFSGNQPQHF
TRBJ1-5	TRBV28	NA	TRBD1	TGTGCCAGCAGTACGACAGGGGGACATCAGCCCCAGCATTTT	CASSTTGGHQPQHF
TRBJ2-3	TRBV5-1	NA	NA	TGCGCCAGCAGCTTCACGGGGAAAACAGATACGCAGTATTTT	CASSFTGKTDTQYF
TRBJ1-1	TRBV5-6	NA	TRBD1	TGTGCCAGCAGCACAGGACAGGTCGCGAACACTGAAGCTTTCTTT	CASSTGQVANTEAFF
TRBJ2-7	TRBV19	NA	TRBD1	TGTGCCAGTAGAAAGACAGGGGGGTCCTACGAGCAGTACTTC	CASRKTGGSYEQYF
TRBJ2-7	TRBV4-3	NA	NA	TGCGCCAGCAGCGGCGCTAATACAGGGAGTTCCGAGCAGTACTTC	CASSGANTGSSEQYF
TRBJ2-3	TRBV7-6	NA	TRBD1	TGTGCCAGCAGCTTGGGTACGGGACAGGGAAGCACAGATACGCAGTATTTT	CASSLGTGQGSTDTQYF
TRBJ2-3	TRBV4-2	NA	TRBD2	TGTGCCAGCAGCCAAAGGCGGGGGACCGAAGGGGCAGATACGCAGTATTTT	CASSQRRGTEGADTQYF
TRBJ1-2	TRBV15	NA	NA	TGTGCCACCAGCAGAGATGGTGGGGAGGTTGGGTTTGGCTACACCTTC	CATSRDGGEVGFGYTF
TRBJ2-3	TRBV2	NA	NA	TGTGCCAGCAGTGAAGGTCCAGCGTCAGATACGCAGTATTTT	CASSEGPASDTQYF
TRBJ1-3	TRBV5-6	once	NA	TGTGCCAGCAGCTTGTTTTCTACAGGGCTCTCTGGAAACACCATATATTTT	CASSLFSTGLSGNTIYF
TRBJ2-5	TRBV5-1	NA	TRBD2	TGCGCCAGCAGCTTGATTACCCCTAGGCGGGGGGCGCAGACCCAGTACTTC	CASSLITPRRGAQTQYF
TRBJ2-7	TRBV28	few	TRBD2	TGTGCCAGCAGCACACTCCAACTAGGGGGGACTAGCGGGGAGGGGGTTCAGCAGTACTTC	CASSTLQLGGTSGEGVQQYF
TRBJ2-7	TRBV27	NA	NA	TGTGCCAGCTCTACGAGGGAAGCCTACGAGCAGTACTTC	CASSTREAYEQYF
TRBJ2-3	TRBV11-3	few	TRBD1	TGTGCCAGCATCAAGATGGGACAGCATTTTCGGGCCTCTGAGTGGGATACGCAGTATTTT	CASIKMGQHFRASEWDTQYF
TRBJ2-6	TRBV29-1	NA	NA	TGCAGCGTTGAACTCTTGGGGGCTGGGGCCAGCGTCCTGACTTTC	CSVELLGAGASVLTF
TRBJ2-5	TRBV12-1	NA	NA	TGTGCCACAAGACAGGTTTTACAAGAGACCCAGTACTTC	CATRQVLQETQYF
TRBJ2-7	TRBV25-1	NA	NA	TGTGCCAGCAGTGACCCACAGGGTGGCTCCTACGAGCAGTACTTC	CASSDPQGGSYEQYF
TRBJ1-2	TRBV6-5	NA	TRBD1	TGTGCCAGCAGTTCACAGGGGTATGGCTACACCTTC	CASSSQGYGYTF
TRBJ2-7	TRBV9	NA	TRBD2	TGTGCCAGCAGCGTAGGCGGACTAGCGGGGGGCCGTTACTACGAGCAGTACTTC	CASSVGGLAGGRYYEQYF
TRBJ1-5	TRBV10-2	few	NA	TGCGCCAGCAGTGACAGGGAAAGGGGTAGCAATCAGCCCCAGCATTTT	CASSDRERGSNQPQHF
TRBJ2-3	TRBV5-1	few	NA	TGCGCCAGCAGCTCCGGACGGGGATACACAGATACGCAGTATTTT	CASSSGRGYTDTQYF
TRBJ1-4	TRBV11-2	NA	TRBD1	TGTGCCAGCAGCGAGGACAGGGGCAGAGAAAAACTGTTTTTT	CASSEDRGREKLFF
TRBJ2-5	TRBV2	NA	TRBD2	TGTGCCAGCAAGCGGGGACGAGAGACCCAGTACTTC	CASKRGRETQYF
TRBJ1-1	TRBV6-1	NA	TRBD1	TGTGCCAGTGGGCGGGACAGGAACACTGAAGCTTTCTTT	CASGRDRNTEAFF
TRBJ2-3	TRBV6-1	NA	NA	TGTGCCAGCAGTGAGTTGGGTCGGGGCACAGATACGCAGTATTTT	CASSELGRGTDTQYF
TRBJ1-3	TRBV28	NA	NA	TGTGCCAGCAGTTTCGACACCGAAAGCACCATATATTTT	CASSFDTESTIYF
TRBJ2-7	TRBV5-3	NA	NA	TGTGCCAGAAGAGTTAAAGGGGGCGGGGGGCACGAGCAGTACTTC	CARRVKGGGGHEQYF
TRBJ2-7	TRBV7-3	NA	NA	TGTGCCAGCAGCTTAATGGGGTCGGGCAGGGGTGCCTACGAGCAGTACTTC	CASSLMGSGRGAYEQYF
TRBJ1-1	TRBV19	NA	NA	TGTGCCAGTAGTACAATGGGGCTCAGAGTTATGAACACTGAAGCTTTCTTT	CASSTMGLRVMNTEAFF
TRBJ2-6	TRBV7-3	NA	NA	TGTGCCAGCAGCTTAAGAGGAACGAGCTCTGGGGCCAACGTCCTGACTTTC	CASSLRGTSSGANVLTF
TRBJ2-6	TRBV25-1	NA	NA	TGTGCCAGCAGTCCCCTAGGTGGTGGGGCCAGCGTCCTGACTTTC	CASSPLGGGASVLTF
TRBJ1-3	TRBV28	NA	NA	TGTGCCAGCAGTTCGCCGGGGGACGGAAACACCATATATTTT	CASSSPGDGNTIYF
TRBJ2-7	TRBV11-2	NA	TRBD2	TGTGCCAGCAGCGTTCTAGGGACTAGCGGAACGGGGGAGCAGTACTTC	CASSVLGTSGTGEQYF
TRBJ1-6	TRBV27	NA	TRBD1	TGTGCCGGCAGTCCGCCGGGACAGGGGTCTTCACCCCTCCACTTT	CAGSPPGQGSSPLHF
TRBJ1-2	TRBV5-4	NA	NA	TGTGCCAGCAGCTTGGTTTTTGACGGGAACTATGGCTACACCTTC	CASSLVFDGNYGYTF
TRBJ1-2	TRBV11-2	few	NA	TGTGCCAGCAGCTTACCGGGGGTAGGAGGCTACACCTTC	CASSLPGVGGYTF
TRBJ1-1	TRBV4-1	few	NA	TGCGCCAGCAGCCAAGCCCCGGGCCGGGGCACTGAAGCTTTCTTT	CASSQAPGRGTEAFF
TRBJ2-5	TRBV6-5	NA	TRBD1	TGTGCCAGCAGTTCACAGGGGACGCAGACCCAGTACTTC	CASSSQGTQTQYF
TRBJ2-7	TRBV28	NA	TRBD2	TGTGCCAGCAGTGGGGGACTAGCGGGGGGCTACGAGCAGTACTTC	CASSGGLAGGYEQYF
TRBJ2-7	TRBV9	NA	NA	TGTGCCAGCAGCGTAGAAATCAGGGTTGGAGAGCAGTACTTC	CASSVEIRVGEQYF
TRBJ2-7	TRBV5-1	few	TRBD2	TGCGCCAGCAGACTAGGACTAGCGGGGACCTACGAGCAGTACTTC	CASRLGLAGTYEQYF
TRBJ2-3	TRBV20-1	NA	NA	TGCAGTTCTACTTGGGAGGGGGGGCAGTATTTT	CSSTWEGGQYF
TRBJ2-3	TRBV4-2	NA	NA	TGTGCCAGCAGCCCCACCCAGGGCGCAGATACGCAGTATTTT	CASSPTQGADTQYF
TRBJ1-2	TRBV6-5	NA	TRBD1	TGTGCCAGCAGTTACGAGACAGGGTCGGGCTACACCTTC	CASSYETGSGYTF
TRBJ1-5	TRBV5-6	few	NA	TGTGCCAGCAGCTTGTCAGAAAATCAGCCCCAGCATTTT	CASSLSENQPQHF
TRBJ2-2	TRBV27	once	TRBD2	TGTGCCAGCGGTCCCGCCCTACTAGCGGGGGGGTACACCGGGGAGCTGTTTTTT	CASGPALLAGGYTGELFF
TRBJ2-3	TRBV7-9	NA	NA	TGTGCCAGCAGCTTAGGGGACACCAGCACAGATACGCAGTATTTT	CASSLGDTSTDTQYF
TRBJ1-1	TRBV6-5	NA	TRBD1	TGTGCCAGCAGTCCTCGGACAGGGAGGGACACTGAAGCTTTCTTT	CASSPRTGRDTEAFF